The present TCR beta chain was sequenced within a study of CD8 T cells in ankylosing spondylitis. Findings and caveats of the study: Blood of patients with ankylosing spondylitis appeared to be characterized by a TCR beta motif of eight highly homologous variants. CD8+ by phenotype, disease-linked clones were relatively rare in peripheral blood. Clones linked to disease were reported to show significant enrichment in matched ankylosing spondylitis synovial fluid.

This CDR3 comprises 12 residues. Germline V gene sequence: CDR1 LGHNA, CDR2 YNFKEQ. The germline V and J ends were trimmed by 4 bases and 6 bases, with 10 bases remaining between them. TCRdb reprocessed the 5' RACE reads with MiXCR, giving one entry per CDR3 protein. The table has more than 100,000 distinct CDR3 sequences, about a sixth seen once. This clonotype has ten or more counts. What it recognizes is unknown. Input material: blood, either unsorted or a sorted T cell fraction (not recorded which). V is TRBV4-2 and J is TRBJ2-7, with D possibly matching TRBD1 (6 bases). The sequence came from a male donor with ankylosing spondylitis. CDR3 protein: CASSLQGTEQYF. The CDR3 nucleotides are TGTGCCAGCAGCCTACAGGGTACCGAGCAGTACTTC.